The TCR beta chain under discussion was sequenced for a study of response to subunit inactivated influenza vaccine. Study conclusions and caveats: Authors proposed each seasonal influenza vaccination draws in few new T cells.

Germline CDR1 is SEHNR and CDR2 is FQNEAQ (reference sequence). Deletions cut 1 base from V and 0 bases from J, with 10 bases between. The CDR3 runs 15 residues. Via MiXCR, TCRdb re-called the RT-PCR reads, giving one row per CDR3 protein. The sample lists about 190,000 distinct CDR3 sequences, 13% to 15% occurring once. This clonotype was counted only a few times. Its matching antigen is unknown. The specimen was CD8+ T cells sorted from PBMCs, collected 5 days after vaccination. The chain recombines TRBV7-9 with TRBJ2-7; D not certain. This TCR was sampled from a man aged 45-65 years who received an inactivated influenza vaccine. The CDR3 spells CASSLGPGLSYEQYF. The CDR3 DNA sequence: TGTGCCAGCAGCTTAGGTCCAGGCCTCTCCTACGAGCAGTACTTC.